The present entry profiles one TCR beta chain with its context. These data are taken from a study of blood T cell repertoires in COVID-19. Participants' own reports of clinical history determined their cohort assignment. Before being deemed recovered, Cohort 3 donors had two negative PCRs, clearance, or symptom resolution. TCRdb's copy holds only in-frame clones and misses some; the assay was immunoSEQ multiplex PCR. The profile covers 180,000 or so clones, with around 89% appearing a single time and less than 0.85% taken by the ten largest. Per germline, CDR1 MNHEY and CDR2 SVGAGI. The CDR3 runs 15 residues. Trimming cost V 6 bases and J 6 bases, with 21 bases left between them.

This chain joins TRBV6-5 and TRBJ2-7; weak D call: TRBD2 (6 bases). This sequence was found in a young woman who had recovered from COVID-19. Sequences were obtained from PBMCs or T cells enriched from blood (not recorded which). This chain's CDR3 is CASSTISGGLGEQYF. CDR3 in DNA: TGTGCCAGCAGCACTATTAGCGGAGGGCTTGGCGAGCAGTACTTC.